These T cell receptor beta chains were read from a single sample in a study of blood T cells in healthy people across ages. Each CDR3 protein gets one entry after TCRdb re-called the 5' RACE reads with MiXCR. This repertoire shows 1.5 million to 2 million distinct CDR3 sequences, roughly 52% found once; its top ten account for around 2.1%. The sample was blood. These receptors all come from a middle-aged woman in good health. Each CDR3 is given without its conserved first and last residue.

CDR3 length,J gene,V gene,CDR3 protein
13,TRBJ2-5,TRBV4-3,ASSQGSGAQETQY
13,NA,TRBV7-2,ASSLEAPSYNEQY
14,TRBJ2-5,TRBV7-9,ASSSPSRQGQETQY
13,TRBJ1-2,TRBV20-1,SARDRGRGLYGYT
12,TRBJ1-4,TRBV14,ASSRQVNNEKLF
14,TRBJ2-1,TRBV6-6,ASSSTGQGSSNEQF
13,TRBJ2-5,TRBV9,ASSVGAGAGETQY
13,TRBJ2-7,TRBV3-1,ASSQAPGRLGEQY
12,TRBJ2-1,TRBV28,ASCPGRYYNEQF
9,TRBJ2-7,TRBV28,ASSFSFEQY
12,TRBJ2-5,TRBV6-6,ASSYAAGGETQY
11,TRBJ1-1,TRBV15,ATSRGDGEEAF
15,TRBJ2-3,TRBV20-1,SASILGTGASTDTQY
16,TRBJ1-4,TRBV27,ASSWSRDRGATNEKLF
12,TRBJ2-1,TRBV20-1,SARRGGRVDEQF
9,TRBJ2-7,TRBV12-5,ASGDLHEQY
11,TRBJ2-5,TRBV4-3,ASSQIQRETQY
12,TRBJ2-5,TRBV10-3,AIDARGVGQAQY
14,NA,TRBV10-2,ASRVAGGPARGTQY
11,TRBJ2-3,TRBV5-1,ASSLWGMDTQY
16,TRBJ2-3,TRBV5-6,ASSLDGQLAGGPDTQY
14,TRBJ2-3,TRBV25-1,ASSERTGGGSATQY
12,TRBJ2-5,TRBV29-1,SVEPGTHLGEQY
14,TRBJ2-3,TRBV4-3,ASSQDEGFRTDTQY
9,NA,TRBV20-1,SASTGNEQY
15,TRBJ2-7,TRBV6-2/TRBV6-3,ASSYLQHSYSYNEQY
11,TRBJ2-7,TRBV9,ASSRTPVYEQY
14,TRBJ2-6,TRBV7-2,ASSYHRVLGANVLT
11,TRBJ1-2,TRBV7-2,ASSLVDSYGYT
14,TRBJ2-5,TRBV5-1,ASSLEADRGRSTQY
13,NA,TRBV12-3/TRBV12-4,ASSFGPGQQETQY
13,TRBJ2-1,TRBV24-1,ATSDVAKSDNEQF
11,TRBJ1-1,TRBV29-1,SVVGQVITEAF
14,TRBJ2-7,TRBV20-1,SARDLGQVNSYEQY
18,TRBJ2-1,TRBV11-2,ATNNYIVPGQVFSYNEQF
13,TRBJ2-3,TRBV27,ASSLGSGSTDTQY
12,TRBJ2-3,TRBV20-1,SAKNVAEADTQY
11,TRBJ2-5,TRBV27,ASSSVNLETQY
13,TRBJ2-1,TRBV7-8,ASSATGTSYNEQF
12,TRBJ2-5,TRBV7-8,ASSLVGGPLEQY
11,TRBJ2-5,TRBV29-1,SAPPGVGETQY
12,TRBJ1-5,TRBV3-1,ASSQDPGTQPQH
15,TRBJ2-7,TRBV10-2,ASSELKTGQGSYEQY
13,TRBJ1-1,TRBV4-3,ASSQDKTENTEAF
13,TRBJ2-4,TRBV9,ASSPGSGGGNIQY
13,TRBJ2-5,TRBV7-2,ASSQTTGGGETQY
12,TRBJ1-1,TRBV28,ASSSPGMNTEAF
11,TRBJ2-7,TRBV29-1,SVVGGNSYEQY
12,TRBJ1-6,TRBV6-5,ASSSATGGLPLH
15,NA,TRBV6-6,ASSYSTGAGGSGEQY
13,TRBJ2-4,TRBV2,ASRGGRGTQNIQY
12,TRBJ2-3,TRBV4-3,ASSQDRATATQY